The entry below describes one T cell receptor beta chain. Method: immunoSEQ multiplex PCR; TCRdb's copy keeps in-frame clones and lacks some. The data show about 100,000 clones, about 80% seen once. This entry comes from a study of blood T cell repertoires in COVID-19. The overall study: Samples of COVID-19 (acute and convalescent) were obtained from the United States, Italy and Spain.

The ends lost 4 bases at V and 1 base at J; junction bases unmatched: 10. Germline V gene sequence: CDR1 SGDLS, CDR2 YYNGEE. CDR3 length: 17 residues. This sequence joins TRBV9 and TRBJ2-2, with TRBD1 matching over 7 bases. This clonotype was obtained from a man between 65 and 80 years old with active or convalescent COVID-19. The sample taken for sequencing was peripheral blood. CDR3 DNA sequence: TGTGCCAGCAGCTTTCGTACCGGGACAGTGAACACCGGGGAGCTGTTTTTT. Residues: CASSFRTGTVNTGELFF. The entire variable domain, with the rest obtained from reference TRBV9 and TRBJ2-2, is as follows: DSGVTQTPKHLITATGQRVTLRCSPRSGDLSVYWYQQSLDQGLQFLIQYYNGEERAKGNILERFSAQQFPDLHSELNLSSLELGDSALYFCASSFRTGTVNTGELFFGEGSRLTVL.